This T cell receptor (beta chain) came from a study of low-dose radiotherapy and immunotherapy resistance in tumors. At the level of the study: Per fraction, Cohort 1 was given 0.5 Gy every 2 weeks, for a total of 6.5 Gy. Every six weeks patients received intravenous ipilimumab 1 mg/kg, and every two weeks they received intravenous nivolumab 240 mg. Primers used for first-strand cDNA, a TRAV- and TRBV-specific set, covered both alpha and beta chains.

In the case of this clonotype: This likely stems from a read error, as it lies one base from a far larger clone.

Amplification, which lasted around 21 PCR cycles, used a constant-region primer and V-primer adapter to amplify TCRs. TCRdb reprocessed the reads with MiXCR, giving one entry per CDR3 protein. Of 40,000 to 65,000 distinct CDR3 sequences listed, around 34% are singletons. Described time point: after trial treatment. The treatment: LDRT plus nivolumab, ipilimumab, low-dose cyclophosphamide and aspirin (RACIN trial). Ipilimumab, nivolumab, aspirin, low-dose cyclophosphamide and low-dose radiotherapy were administered to donors. Germline CDR1 is SNHLY and CDR2 is FYNNEI. The CDR3 spans 15 residues. The receptor comes from a male donor with rectosigmoid adenocarcinoma. The source material was PBMCs, sampled after low-dose radiotherapy plus immunotherapy. This sequence joins TRBV2 and TRBJ2-1; the match to TRBD2 covers 8 bases. The CDR3 loop reads CDSSSSGGSYNEQFF. CDR3 nucleotide sequence: TGTGACAGCAGTTCGAGCGGGGGATCCTACAATGAGCAGTTCTTC.